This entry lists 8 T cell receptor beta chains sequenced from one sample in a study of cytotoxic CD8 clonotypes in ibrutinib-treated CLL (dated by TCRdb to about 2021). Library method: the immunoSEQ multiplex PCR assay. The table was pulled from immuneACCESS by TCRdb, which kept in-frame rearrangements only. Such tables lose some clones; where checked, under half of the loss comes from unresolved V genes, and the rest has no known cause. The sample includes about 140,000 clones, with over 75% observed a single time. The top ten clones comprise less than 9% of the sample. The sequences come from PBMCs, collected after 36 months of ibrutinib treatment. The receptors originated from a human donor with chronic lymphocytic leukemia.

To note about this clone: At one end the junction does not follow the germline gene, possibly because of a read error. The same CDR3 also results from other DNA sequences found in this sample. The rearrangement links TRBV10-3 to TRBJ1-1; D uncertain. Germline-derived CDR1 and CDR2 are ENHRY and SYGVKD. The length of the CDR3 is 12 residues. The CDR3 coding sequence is TGTGCCATATTGACGGTGAACACTGAGGCTTTCTTT. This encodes CAILTVNTEAFF.

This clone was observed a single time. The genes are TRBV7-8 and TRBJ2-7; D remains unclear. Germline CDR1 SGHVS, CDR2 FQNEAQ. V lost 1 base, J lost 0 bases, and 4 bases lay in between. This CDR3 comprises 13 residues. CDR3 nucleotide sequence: TGTGCCAGCAGCTTAGTTTACTCCTACGAGCAGTACTTC. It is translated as CASSLVYSYEQYF.

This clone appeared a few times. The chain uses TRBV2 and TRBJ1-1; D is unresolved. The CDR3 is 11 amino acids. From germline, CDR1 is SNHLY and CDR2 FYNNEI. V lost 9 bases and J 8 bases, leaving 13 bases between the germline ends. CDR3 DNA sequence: TGTGCCAGACGTGGGCTCAGGGAAGCTTTCTTT. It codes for CARRGLREAFF.

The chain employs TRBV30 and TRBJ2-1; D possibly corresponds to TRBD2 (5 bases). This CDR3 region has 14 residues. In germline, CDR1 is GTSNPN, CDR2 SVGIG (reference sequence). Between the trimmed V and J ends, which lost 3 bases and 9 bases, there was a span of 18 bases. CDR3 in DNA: TGTGCCTGGAGGAGAGGTGGGAGTTTCGGTGAGCAGTTCTTC. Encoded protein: CAWRRGGSFGEQFF.

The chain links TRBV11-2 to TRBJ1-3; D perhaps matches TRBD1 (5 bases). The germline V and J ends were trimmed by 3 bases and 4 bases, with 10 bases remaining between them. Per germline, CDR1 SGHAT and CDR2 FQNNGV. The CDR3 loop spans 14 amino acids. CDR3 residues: CASSFQGWGNTIYF. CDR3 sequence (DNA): TGTGCCAGCAGCTTTCAGGGTTGGGGAAACACCATATATTTT.

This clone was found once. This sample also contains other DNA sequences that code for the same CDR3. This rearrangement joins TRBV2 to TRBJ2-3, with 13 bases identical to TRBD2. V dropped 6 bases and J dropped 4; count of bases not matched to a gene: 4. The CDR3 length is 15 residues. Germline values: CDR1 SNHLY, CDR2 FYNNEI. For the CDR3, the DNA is TGTGCCAGCAGGCGGACTAGCGGGGGTTCAGATACGCAGTATTTT. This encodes CASRRTSGGSDTQYF.

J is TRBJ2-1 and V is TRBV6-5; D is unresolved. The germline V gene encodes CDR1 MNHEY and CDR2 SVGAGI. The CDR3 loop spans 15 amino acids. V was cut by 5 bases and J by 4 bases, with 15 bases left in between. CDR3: CASSLRRAAYNEQFF. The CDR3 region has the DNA TGTGCCAGCAGTCTCCGCCGGGCCGCATACAATGAGCAGTTCTTC.

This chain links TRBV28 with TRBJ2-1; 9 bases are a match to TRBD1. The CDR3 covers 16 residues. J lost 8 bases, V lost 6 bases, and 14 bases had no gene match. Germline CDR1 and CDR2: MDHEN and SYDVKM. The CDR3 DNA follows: TGTGCCAGCAGGCCCTCCGGGACAGGGAATCCATATGAGCAGTTCTTC. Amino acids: CASRPSGTGNPYEQFF.